Here is one T cell receptor (beta chain) with its context. Its antigen is still unknown. The data derive from a study of cytomegalovirus exposure and HLA in healthy donors. Findings and caveats of the study: TCR beta sequences reportedly predicted most subjects' HLA-A and HLA-B alleles accurately.

The primer mix had 60 Vbeta and 13 Jbeta primers. Measured with immunoSEQ multiplex PCR; TCRdb has only the in-frame clones, and not every one. The profile shows fewer than 75,000 clones, roughly 75% of them singletons. Germline trimming cut 3 bases from V and 6 bases from J; bases unmatched to any gene: 5. Looked up from germline, CDR1 is KGHSY and CDR2 is FQNENV. The CDR3 has 14 amino acids. The specimen was PBMCs. The rearrangement uses TRBV16 and TRBJ1-1; 9 nucleotides line up with TRBD1. The clonotype originates from a woman under 40 in good health and CMV-seronegative. The CDR3 sequence is CASSHGTGRSEAFF. As DNA, the CDR3 is TGTGCCAGCAGCCACGGGACAGGGAGATCTGAAGCTTTCTTT.